These T cell receptor beta chains were read from a single sample in a study of blood T cell repertoires in COVID-19. TCRdb keeps only in-frame clones here, not all; method: immunoSEQ multiplex PCR. The data hold some 390,000 clones, with about nine tenths observed a single time. The sequenced sample consisted of PBMCs or T cells enriched from blood (not recorded which). The source is a woman in her twenties or thirties who had recovered from COVID-19. Both conserved end residues are part of each CDR3. A D gene is named only where the DNA matches it firmly. Clone size, where shown, is once, few, many, or a class for clones that have expanded.

v_gene	d_gene	abundance	j_gene	CDR3aa	CDR3nt
TRBV24-1	-	-	TRBJ1-4	CATSAGGGRGRGELFF	TGTGCCACCAGTGCCGGAGGTGGCAGGGGCCGGGGAGAACTGTTTTTT
TRBV29-1	-	-	TRBJ2-7	CSVARAGLYEQYF	TGCAGCGTCGCCCGAGCAGGGCTCTACGAGCAGTACTTC
TRBV5-1	TRBD1	-	TRBJ1-2	CASRAGTAYGYTF	TGCGCCAGCCGGGCAGGGACAGCTTATGGCTACACCTTC
TRBV6-6	TRBD1	-	TRBJ1-2	CASSPNRDRGHGYTF	TGTGCCAGCAGTCCAAACCGGGACAGGGGTCATGGCTACACCTTC
TRBV7-6	-	-	TRBJ2-7	CASSPPLSYEQYF	TGTGCCAGCAGCCCCCCCCTCTCCTACGAGCAGTACTTC
TRBV3-1/TRBV3-2	TRBD2	-	TRBJ2-2	CASRGEGLAGAGELFF	TGTGCCAGCAGAGGGGAGGGACTAGCGGGAGCCGGGGAGCTGTTTTTT
TRBV19	TRBD1	-	TRBJ1-6	CASSNQQGVTLHF	TGTGCCAGTAGTAACCAACAGGGGGTCACCCTCCACTTT
TRBV5-1	-	-	TRBJ2-3	CASTENSQGGRTDTQYF	TGCGCCAGCACCGAGAACTCTCAGGGGGGCCGCACAGATACGCAGTATTTT
TRBV7-9	-	-	TRBJ2-3	CASSSRTKSTDTQYF	TGTGCCAGCAGCTCAAGGACAAAGTCCACAGATACGCAGTATTTT
TRBV19	-	-	TRBJ1-6	CASSIVGSVLESPLHF	TGTGCCAGTAGTATAGTAGGCAGCGTTCTGGAATCACCCCTCCACTTT
TRBV3-1/TRBV3-2	-	-	TRBJ1-2	CASSQVRGKYGYTF	TGTGCCAGCAGCCAAGTTCGAGGAAAGTATGGCTACACCTTC
TRBV21-1	-	-	TRBJ2-3	CASSKTTSPVSTSTDTQYF	TGTGCCAGCAGCAAAACGACTAGCCCCGTATCAACTAGCACAGATACGCAGTATTTT
TRBV6-5	TRBD1	-	TRBJ1-4	CASALTGVNEKLFF	TGTGCCAGCGCCTTAACAGGGGTTAATGAAAAACTGTTTTTT
TRBV27	-	-	TRBJ1-1	CASSLNVRARRTEAFF	TGTGCCAGCAGTTTAAATGTCAGGGCCCGGCGGACTGAAGCTTTCTTT
TRBV7-2	-	-	TRBJ2-1	CASSLDPRGYSEQFF	TGTGCCAGCAGCTTAGATCCGCGGGGTTACAGTGAGCAGTTCTTC
TRBV7-3	TRBD1	-	TRBJ2-2	CASSLTGLTGELFF	TGTGCCAGCAGCTTGACAGGGCTTACCGGGGAGCTGTTTTTT
TRBV5-4	TRBD2	-	TRBJ2-3	CASSLGLAGGQTDTQYF	TGTGCCAGCAGCTTGGGACTAGCGGGAGGCCAGACAGATACGCAGTATTTT
TRBV24-1	TRBD2	-	TRBJ2-1	CATRSSGPYNEQFF	TGTGCCACCAGGTCTAGCGGGCCCTACAATGAGCAGTTCTTC
TRBV19	-	-	TRBJ1-2	CASRTLGVTNYGYTF	TGTGCCAGTAGGACCTTAGGAGTTACTAACTATGGCTACACCTTC
TRBV6-2/TRBV6-3	TRBD1	-	TRBJ1-1	CASSPAGQGETFF	TGTGCCAGCAGCCCCGCAGGACAGGGGGAAACTTTCTTT
TRBV18	TRBD1	once	TRBJ1-3	CASSPRGRNGNTIYF	TGTGCCAGCTCACCCAGGGGGCGTAATGGAAACACCATATATTTT
TRBV7-2	-	-	TRBJ1-5	CASSLRVEYYSNQPQHF	TGTGCCAGCAGCTTAAGAGTAGAATACTATAGCAATCAGCCCCAGCATTTT
TRBV9	TRBD2	-	TRBJ2-5	CASSVEGGSGETQYF	TGTGCCAGCAGCGTAGAGGGCGGGAGCGGCGAGACCCAGTACTTC
TRBV19	TRBD1	-	TRBJ1-5	CASSIRLGQGNQPQHF	TGTGCCAGTAGTATCCGGCTTGGACAGGGAAATCAGCCCCAGCATTTT
TRBV12-3/TRBV12-4	-	-	TRBJ1-5	CASREGNQPQHF	TGTGCCAGCAGAGAGGGTAATCAGCCCCAGCATTTT
TRBV24-1	-	-	TRBJ1-5	CATAKFGGTPRPGQPQHF	TGTGCCACCGCTAAGTTCGGCGGGACCCCACGTCCGGGTCAGCCCCAGCATTTT
TRBV28	-	-	TRBJ1-2	CASSLRGIHF	TGTGCCAGCAGTTTGCGCGGGATACATTTC
TRBV5-4	-	-	TRBJ1-2	CASSLAHDAGGYTF	TGTGCCAGCAGCTTGGCCCATGACGCGGGAGGCTACACCTTC
TRBV19	-	few	TRBJ2-7	CASSRTAQGEQYF	TGTGCCAGTAGCCGGACAGCCCAGGGCGAGCAGTACTTC
TRBV7-6	-	-	TRBJ2-2	CASSLGSGDTNTGELFF	TGTGCCAGCAGCTTAGGAAGTGGGGACACGAACACCGGGGAGCTGTTTTTT
TRBV30	TRBD1	once	TRBJ1-5	CAWSQGQNQPQHF	TGTGCCTGGAGTCAGGGACAGAATCAGCCCCAGCATTTT
TRBV19	-	-	TRBJ2-2	CACKAIDRNTGELFF	TGTGCCTGCAAAGCGATCGATCGGAACACCGGGGAGCTGTTTTTT
TRBV5-1	TRBD1	-	TRBJ1-6	CASSVGTANNSPLHF	TGCGCCAGCAGCGTGGGGACAGCTAATAATTCACCCCTCCACTTT
TRBV7-2	-	once	TRBJ1-5	CASSLFYGGDDQPQHF	TGTGCCAGCAGCTTATTCTATGGGGGGGACGATCAGCCCCAGCATTTT
TRBV6-2/TRBV6-3	-	-	TRBJ1-5	CASNPRGINQPQHF	TGTGCCAGCAACCCTCGGGGGATTAATCAGCCCCAGCATTTT
TRBV19	-	-	TRBJ2-3	CASSISTRSTDTQYF	TGTGCCAGTAGTATATCGACTAGAAGCACAGATACGCAGTATTTT
TRBV10-3	-	-	TRBJ1-1	CAIRPTGVNTEAFF	TGTGCCATCAGACCGACTGGAGTGAACACTGAAGCTTTCTTT
TRBV6-2/TRBV6-3	TRBD1	once	TRBJ2-5	CASSAQMTGGETQYF	TGTGCCAGCAGTGCCCAAATGACAGGGGGAGAGACCCAGTACTTC
TRBV6-1	-	-	TRBJ1-5	CASSERALQPQHF	TGTGCCAGCAGTGAGAGGGCCCTTCAGCCCCAGCATTTT
TRBV18	TRBD2	-	TRBJ2-3	CASSPPILAGDSDTQYF	TGTGCCAGCTCACCACCTATACTAGCGGGAGACTCAGATACGCAGTATTTT
TRBV2	TRBD1	-	TRBJ2-3	CASRAPGQGAKYAQYF	TGTGCCAGCAGAGCGCCGGGACAGGGGGCGAAGTATGCGCAGTATTTT
TRBV2	TRBD1	-	TRBJ1-5	CASSDRAGGTVNQPQHF	TGTGCCAGCAGTGATAGAGCTGGCGGGACAGTGAATCAGCCCCAGCATTTT
TRBV5-6	TRBD1	-	TRBJ2-7	CASSSTGTGGYEQYF	TGTGCCAGCAGCAGTACCGGGACAGGGGGCTACGAGCAGTACTTC
TRBV20-1	-	-	TRBJ2-5	CSASSQETQYF	TGCAGTGCTTCCTCCCAAGAGACCCAGTACTTC
TRBV7-6	-	once	TRBJ2-5	CASSTRELRETQYF	TGTGCCAGCAGCACTCGCGAATTACGAGAGACCCAGTACTTC
TRBV4-3	TRBD1	-	TRBJ1-5	CASSQNRGNNQPQHF	TGCGCCAGCAGCCAAAACAGGGGTAACAATCAGCCCCAGCATTTT